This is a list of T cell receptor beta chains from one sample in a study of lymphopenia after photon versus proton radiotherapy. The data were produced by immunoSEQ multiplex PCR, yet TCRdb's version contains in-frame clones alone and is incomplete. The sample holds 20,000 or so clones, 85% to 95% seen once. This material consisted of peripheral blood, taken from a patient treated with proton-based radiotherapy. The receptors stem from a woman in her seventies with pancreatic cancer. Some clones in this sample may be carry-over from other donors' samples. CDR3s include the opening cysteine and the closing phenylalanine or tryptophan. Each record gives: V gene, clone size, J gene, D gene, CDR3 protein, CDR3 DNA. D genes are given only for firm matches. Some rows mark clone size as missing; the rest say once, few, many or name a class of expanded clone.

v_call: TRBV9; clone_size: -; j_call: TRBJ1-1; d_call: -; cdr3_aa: CASSVVAGTEAFF; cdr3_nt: TGTGCCAGCAGCGTGGTCGCGGGCACTGAAGCTTTCTTT
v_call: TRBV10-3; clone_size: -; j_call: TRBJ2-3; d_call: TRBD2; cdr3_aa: CAISSGYTDTQYF; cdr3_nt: TGTGCCATCTCTAGCGGATACACAGATACGCAGTATTTT
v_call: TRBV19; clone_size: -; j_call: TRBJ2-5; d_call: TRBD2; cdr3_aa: CASSIRGTSQETQYF; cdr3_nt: TGTGCCAGTAGTATAAGGGGGACTAGCCAAGAGACCCAGTACTTC
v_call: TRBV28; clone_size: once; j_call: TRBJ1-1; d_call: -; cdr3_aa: CASTHGWLGTEAFF; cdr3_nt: TGTGCCAGCACCCACGGGTGGCTAGGCACTGAAGCTTTCTTT
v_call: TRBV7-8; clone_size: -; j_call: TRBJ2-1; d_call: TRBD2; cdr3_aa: CASSLTGTSIHNEQFF; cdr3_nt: TGTGCCAGCAGCTTGACCGGGACTAGCATCCACAATGAGCAGTTCTTC
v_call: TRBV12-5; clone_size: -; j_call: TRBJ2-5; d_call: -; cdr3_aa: CASGLRAGAGETQYF; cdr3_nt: TGTGCTAGTGGTTTGAGGGCAGGGGCTGGGGAGACCCAGTACTTC
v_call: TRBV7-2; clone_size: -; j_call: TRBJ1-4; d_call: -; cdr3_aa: CASSFRGPYEKLFF; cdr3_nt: TGTGCCAGCAGCTTCAGGGGACCTTATGAAAAACTGTTTTTT
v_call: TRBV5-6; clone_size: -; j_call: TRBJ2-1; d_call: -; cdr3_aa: CASSRDSNYNEQFF; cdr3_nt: TGTGCCAGCAGCCGAGACTCGAATTACAATGAGCAGTTCTTC
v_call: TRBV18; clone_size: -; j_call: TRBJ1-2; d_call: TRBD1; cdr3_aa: CASSPAGGLDGYTF; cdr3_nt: TGTGCCAGCTCACCGGCAGGGGGCTTGGATGGCTACACCTTC
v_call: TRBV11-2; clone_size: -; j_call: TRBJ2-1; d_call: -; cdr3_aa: CASSLGGGSYNEQFF; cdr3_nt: TGTGCCAGCAGCTTAGGTGGGGGCTCCTACAATGAGCAGTTCTTC
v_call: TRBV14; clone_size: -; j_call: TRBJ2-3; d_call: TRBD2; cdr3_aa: CASSQGSTSGRRNTQYF; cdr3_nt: TGTGCCAGCAGCCAAGGTTCGACTAGCGGGAGACGCAATACGCAGTATTTT
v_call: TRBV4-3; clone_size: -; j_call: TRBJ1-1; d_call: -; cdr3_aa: CASSQDRGNTEAFF; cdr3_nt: TGCGCCAGCAGCCAAGACAGGGGGAACACTGAAGCTTTCTTT
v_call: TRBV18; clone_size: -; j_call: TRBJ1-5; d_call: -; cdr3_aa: CASSPVGGGDQPQHF; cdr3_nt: TGTGCCAGCTCACCAGTGGGTGGGGGAGATCAGCCCCAGCATTTT
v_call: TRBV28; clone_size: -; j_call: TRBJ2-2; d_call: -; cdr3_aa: CASSFRATGELFF; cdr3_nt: TGTGCCAGCAGTTTTCGTGCCACCGGGGAGCTGTTTTTT
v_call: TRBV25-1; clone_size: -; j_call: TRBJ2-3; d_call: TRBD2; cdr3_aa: CASSGVLGTSDTDTQYF; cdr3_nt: TGTGCCAGCAGTGGAGTCCTCGGGACTAGCGACACAGATACGCAGTATTTT
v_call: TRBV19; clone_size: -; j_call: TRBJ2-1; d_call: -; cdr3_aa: CASSTLIYNEQFF; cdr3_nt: TGTGCCAGTAGTACCCTGATCTACAATGAGCAGTTCTTC
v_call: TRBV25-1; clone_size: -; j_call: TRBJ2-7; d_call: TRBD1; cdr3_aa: CASSTRQGKSEQYF; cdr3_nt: TGTGCCAGCAGTACCCGACAGGGTAAAAGCGAGCAGTACTTC
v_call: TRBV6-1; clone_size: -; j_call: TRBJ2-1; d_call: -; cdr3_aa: CASSEAPRQSSYNEQFF; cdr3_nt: TGTGCCAGCAGTGAAGCGCCCAGGCAGAGCTCCTACAATGAGCAGTTCTTC
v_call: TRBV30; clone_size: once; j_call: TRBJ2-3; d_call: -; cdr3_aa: CAWSVRGTDTQYF; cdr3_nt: TGTGCCTGGAGTGTACGGGGCACAGATACGCAGTATTTT
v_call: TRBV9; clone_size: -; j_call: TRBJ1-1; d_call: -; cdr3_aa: CASSVYRNTEAFF; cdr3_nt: TGTGCCAGCAGCGTTTACAGGAACACTGAAGCTTTCTTT
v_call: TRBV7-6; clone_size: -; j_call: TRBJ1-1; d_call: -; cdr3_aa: CASSLGGRSTEAFF; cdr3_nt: TGTGCCAGCAGCTTAGGAGGCAGATCCACTGAAGCTTTCTTT
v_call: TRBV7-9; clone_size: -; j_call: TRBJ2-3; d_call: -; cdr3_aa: CASSLSGNRPDTQYF; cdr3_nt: TGTGCCAGCAGCTTATCAGGAAATCGTCCAGATACGCAGTATTTT
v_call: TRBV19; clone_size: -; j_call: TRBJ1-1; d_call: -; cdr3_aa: CASSPQGTEAFF; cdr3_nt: TGTGCCAGTAGCCCCCAGGGGACTGAAGCTTTCTTT
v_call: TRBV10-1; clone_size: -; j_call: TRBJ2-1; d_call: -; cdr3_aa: CAYEGAEFYNEQFF; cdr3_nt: TGCGCCTACGAAGGAGCCGAGTTCTACAATGAGCAGTTCTTC
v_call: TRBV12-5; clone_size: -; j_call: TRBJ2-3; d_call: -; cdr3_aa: CASALAEGRTTDTQYF; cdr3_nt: TGTGCTAGTGCCCTCGCGGAGGGGCGAACAACAGATACGCAGTATTTT
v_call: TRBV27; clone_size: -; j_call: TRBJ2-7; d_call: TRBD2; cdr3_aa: CASSSSGLVYEQYF; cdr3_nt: TGTGCCAGCAGTTCCTCGGGACTAGTCTACGAGCAGTACTTC
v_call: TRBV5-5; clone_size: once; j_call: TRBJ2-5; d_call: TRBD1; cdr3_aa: CASSLAGTGEETQYF; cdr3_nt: TGTGCCAGCAGCTTGGCCGGGACAGGGGAAGAGACCCAGTACTTC
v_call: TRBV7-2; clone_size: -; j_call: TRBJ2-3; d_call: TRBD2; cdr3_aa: CASSLSSGRDTQYF; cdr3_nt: TGTGCCAGCAGCTTATCTAGCGGGAGAGATACGCAGTATTTT
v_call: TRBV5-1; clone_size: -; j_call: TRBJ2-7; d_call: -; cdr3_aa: CASSHSSVYEQYF; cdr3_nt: TGCGCCAGCAGCCATTCTAGCGTCTACGAGCAGTACTTC
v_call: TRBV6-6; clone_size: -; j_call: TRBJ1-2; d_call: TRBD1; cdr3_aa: CASSSVTGGGNGYTF; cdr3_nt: TGTGCCAGCAGTTCCGTGACAGGGGGCGGTAATGGCTACACCTTC
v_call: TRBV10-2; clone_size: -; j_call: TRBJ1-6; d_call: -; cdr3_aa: CASSRVPLRDNSPLHF; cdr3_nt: TGCGCCAGCAGCCGGGTTCCCCTCAGAGATAATTCACCCCTCCACTTT
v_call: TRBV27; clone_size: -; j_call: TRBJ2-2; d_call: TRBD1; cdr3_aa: CASTWTGINTGELFF; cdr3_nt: TGTGCCAGCACTTGGACAGGGATCAACACCGGGGAGCTGTTTTTT
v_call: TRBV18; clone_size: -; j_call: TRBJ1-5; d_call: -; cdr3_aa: CASSPGAISNQPQHF; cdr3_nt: TGTGCCAGCTCACCAGGCGCCATTAGCAATCAGCCCCAGCATTTT
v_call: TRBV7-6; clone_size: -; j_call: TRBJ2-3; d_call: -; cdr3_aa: CASSPLRGPTDTQYF; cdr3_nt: TGTGCCAGCAGCCCGCTACGGGGCCCCACAGATACGCAGTATTTT
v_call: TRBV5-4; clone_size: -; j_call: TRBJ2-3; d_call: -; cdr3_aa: CASSLSRGTDTQYF; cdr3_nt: TGTGCCAGCAGCTTGTCCAGGGGAACAGATACGCAGTATTTT
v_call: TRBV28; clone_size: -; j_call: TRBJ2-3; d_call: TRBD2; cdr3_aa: CASSSLLRVAGVTDTQYF; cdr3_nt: TGTGCCAGCAGTTCCCTCCTGCGGGTAGCGGGAGTAACGGATACGCAGTATTTT